A selection of T cell receptor beta chains follows, all from one sample in a study of blood T cell repertoires in COVID-19. Method: immunoSEQ multiplex PCR; TCRdb's copy keeps in-frame clones and lacks some. The sample has 80,000 to 95,000 clones; roughly 87% are singletons. The material sequenced was peripheral blood. The receptors shown here come from a woman in her fifties or sixties with active or convalescent COVID-19. Each CDR3 is given with its conserved first and last residue. Fields, in order: CDR3 protein, CDR3 DNA, CDR3 length, D gene, clone size, J gene, V gene. The D gene is left open where the match is weak. A row's size may be missing; if present it is once, few, many or a size class.

CASSSPGGGDEQYF,TGTGCCAGCAGCTCCCCGGGGGGTGGCGACGAGCAGTACTTC,14,TRBD2,NA,TRBJ2-7,TRBV11-1
CASKKLQETQYF,TGTGCCAGCAAAAAATTACAAGAGACCCAGTACTTC,12,NA,NA,TRBJ2-5,TRBV2
CASAEGQDPNTIYF,TGTGCCAGCGCCGAGGGACAGGACCCGAACACCATATATTTT,14,TRBD1,NA,TRBJ1-3,TRBV7-9
CASRMGQGTYEQYF,TGTGCCAGCAGGATGGGACAGGGGACCTACGAGCAGTACTTC,14,TRBD1,NA,TRBJ2-7,TRBV27
CASSAIGGGTGRIQGDQPQHF,TGTGCCAGCAGCGCAATCGGGGGAGGGACAGGGCGGATCCAAGGCGATCAGCCCCAGCATTTT,21,TRBD1,NA,TRBJ1-5,TRBV9
CASAQGIRGNEKLFF,TGTGCCAGTGCACAGGGGATCCGGGGTAATGAAAAACTGTTTTTT,15,TRBD1,NA,TRBJ1-4,TRBV19
CASSPDRNYGYTF,TGTGCCAGCAGCCCCGACAGGAACTATGGCTACACCTTC,13,NA,NA,TRBJ1-2,TRBV5-6
CASSTDSFYNSPLHF,TGCGCCAGCAGCACAGACAGTTTTTATAATTCACCCCTCCACTTT,15,NA,NA,TRBJ1-6,TRBV5-1
CASSQGGRDRGSPEKLFF,TGTGCCAGCAGCCAAGGTGGCCGGGACAGGGGGTCACCTGAAAAACTGTTTTTT,18,TRBD1,NA,TRBJ1-4,TRBV3-1/TRBV3-2
CASSVGSGVYNEQFF,TGTGCCAGCAGCGTAGGATCGGGGGTCTACAATGAGCAGTTCTTC,15,NA,NA,TRBJ2-1,TRBV9
CASSLVGTSGAGEQFF,TGTGCCAGCAGCTTAGTTGGGACTAGCGGGGCCGGGGAGCAGTTCTTC,16,TRBD2,NA,TRBJ2-1,TRBV7-8
CASSEFGGSSYNEQFF,TGTGCCAGCAGTGAATTCGGGGGTAGCTCCTACAATGAGCAGTTCTTC,16,NA,NA,TRBJ2-1,TRBV6-1
CASSHFGGPPLGAEAFF,TGCGCCAGCAGTCACTTCGGAGGACCTCCCCTCGGAGCTGAAGCTTTCTTT,17,NA,once,TRBJ1-1,TRBV23-1
CASSLAPAAGGFLNEQFF,TGTGCCAGCAGCTTAGCACCGGCGGCGGGGGGCTTTTTGAATGAGCAGTTCTTC,18,TRBD2,NA,TRBJ2-1,TRBV7-2
CASMGVGVEAFF,TGTGCCAGCATGGGTGTAGGAGTTGAAGCTTTCTTT,12,NA,NA,TRBJ1-1,TRBV28
CASSLFSVRGYTF,TGCGCCAGCAGCTTGTTCAGCGTTAGAGGCTACACCTTC,13,NA,many,TRBJ1-2,TRBV5-1